This TCR beta chain is from a study of T cell changes during pregnancy in multiple sclerosis. TCRdb's table, derived via immunoSEQ multiplex PCR, lists solely in-frame clones and lacks some. The table lists more than 40,000 clones, 91% of them singletons. This CDR3 comprises 15 residues. V lost 1 base and J lost 2, with 12 bases in between. CDR1 LNHDA and CDR2 SQIVND come from the germline V gene (reference sequence). Sequenced here: CD8+ T cells from peripheral blood mononuclear cells, sampled after pregnancy. V and J are TRBV19 and TRBJ2-7, with D unclear. This TCR derives from a female donor with multiple sclerosis, enrolled in a pregnancy study. CDR3 amino acids: CASSIAANRAYEQYF. CDR3 DNA: TGTGCCAGTAGTATAGCGGCCAACCGGGCCTACGAGCAGTACTTC. Drawing the rest from reference TRBV19 and TRBJ2-7, the complete variable domain is DGGITQSPKYLFRKEGQNVTLSCEQNLNHDAMYWYRQDPGQGLRLIYYSQIVNDFQKGDIAEGYSVSREKKESFPLTVTSAQKNPTAFYLCASSIAANRAYEQYFGPGTRLTVT.